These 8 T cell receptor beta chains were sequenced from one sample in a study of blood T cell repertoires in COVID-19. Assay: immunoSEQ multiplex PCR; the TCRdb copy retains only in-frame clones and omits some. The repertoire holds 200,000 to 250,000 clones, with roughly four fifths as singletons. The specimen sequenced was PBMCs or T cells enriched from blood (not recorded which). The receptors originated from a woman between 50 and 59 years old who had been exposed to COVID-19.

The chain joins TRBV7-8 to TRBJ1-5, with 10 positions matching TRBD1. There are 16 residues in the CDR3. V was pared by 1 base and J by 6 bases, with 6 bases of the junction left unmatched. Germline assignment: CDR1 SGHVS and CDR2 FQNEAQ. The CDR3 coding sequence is TGTGCCAGCAGCTTAGGAGGGACAGGGGATCGTCAGCCCCAGCATTTT. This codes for CASSLGGTGDRQPQHF.

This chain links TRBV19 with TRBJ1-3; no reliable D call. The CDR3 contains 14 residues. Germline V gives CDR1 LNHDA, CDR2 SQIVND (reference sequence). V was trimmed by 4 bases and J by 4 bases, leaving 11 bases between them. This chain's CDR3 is CASSSRTLGNTIYF. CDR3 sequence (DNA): TGTGCCAGTAGTAGTAGGACTCTCGGAAACACCATATATTTT.

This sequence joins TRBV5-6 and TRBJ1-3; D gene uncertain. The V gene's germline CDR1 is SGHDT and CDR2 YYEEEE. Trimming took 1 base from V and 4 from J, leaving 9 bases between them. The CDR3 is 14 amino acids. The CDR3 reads CASSLSGFGNTIYF. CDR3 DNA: TGTGCCAGCAGCTTGAGCGGGTTCGGAAACACCATATATTTT.

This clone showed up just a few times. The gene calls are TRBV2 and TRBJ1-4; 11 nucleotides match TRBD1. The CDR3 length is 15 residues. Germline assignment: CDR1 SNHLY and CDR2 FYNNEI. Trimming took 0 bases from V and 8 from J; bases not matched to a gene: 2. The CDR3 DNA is TGTGCCAGCAGTGAAGCCGGGACAGGGGGGGAAAAACTGTTTTTT. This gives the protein CASSEAGTGGEKLFF.

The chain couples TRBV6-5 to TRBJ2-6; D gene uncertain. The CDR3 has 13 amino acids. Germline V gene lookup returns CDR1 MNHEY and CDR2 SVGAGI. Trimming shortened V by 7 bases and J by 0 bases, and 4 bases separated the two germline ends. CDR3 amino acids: CASTISGANVLTF. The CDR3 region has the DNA TGTGCCAGCACCATCTCTGGGGCCAACGTCCTGACTTTC.

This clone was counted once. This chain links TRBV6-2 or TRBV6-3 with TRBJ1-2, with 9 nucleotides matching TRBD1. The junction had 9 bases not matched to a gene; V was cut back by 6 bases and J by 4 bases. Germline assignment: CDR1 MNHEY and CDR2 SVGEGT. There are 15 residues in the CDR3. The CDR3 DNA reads TGTGCCAGCAGACCTACAGGGGGCTCAGGCTATGGCTACACCTTC. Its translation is CASRPTGGSGYGYTF.

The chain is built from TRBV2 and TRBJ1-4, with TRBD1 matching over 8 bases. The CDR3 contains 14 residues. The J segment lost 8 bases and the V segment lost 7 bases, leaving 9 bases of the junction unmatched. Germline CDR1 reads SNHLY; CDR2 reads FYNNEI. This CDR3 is CASKRLTGGEKLFF. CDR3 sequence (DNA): TGTGCCAGCAAACGATTAACAGGGGGAGAAAAACTGTTTTTT.

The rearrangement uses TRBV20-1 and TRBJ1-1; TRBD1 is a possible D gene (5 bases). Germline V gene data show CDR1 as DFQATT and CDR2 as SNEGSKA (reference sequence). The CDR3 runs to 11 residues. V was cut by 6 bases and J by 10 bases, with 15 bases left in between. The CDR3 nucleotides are TGCAGTGCCCCACAGACAGCTCGAGCTTTCTTT. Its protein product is CSAPQTARAFF.